This TCR beta chain was observed in a study of Ad26.COV2.S vaccination and SARS-CoV-2 variants. Overall study results and limits: Breadth and depth estimates from TCRs may understate total T cell responses. Vaccinees reportedly had broad spike-specific CD8+ and CD4+ T cell responses. Placebo recipients trailed vaccine recipients in spike-specific TCR breadth. Non-spike TCR breadth was similar in vaccine and placebo recipients.

The treatment here: some 20 received Ad26.COV2.S at low or high dose, single or two shots; roughly 5 received placebo; per-sample allocation not given. Sampling happened 63 days after the first vaccine or placebo injection. V lost 10 bases and J lost 3, with 18 bases in between. The CDR3 consists of 15 residues. Germline loops: CDR1 MGHDK, CDR2 SYGVNS. Remarks on this clone: Its target is unknown.

Using immunoSEQ multiplex PCR, the repertoire was profiled, and TCRdb retains in-frame clones only, with some absent. Here the sample spans some 420,000 clones, over 75% being singletons. The V call is TRBV25-1, the J call TRBJ2-2, with TRBD2 as a possible D gene (7 bases). This material consisted of peripheral blood, taken in a trial of Ad26.COV2.S vaccine versus placebo. The sequence was obtained from a person between 18 and 65 years old who received the Ad26.COV2.S COVID-19 vaccine or a placebo. CDR3 DNA sequence: TGTGCCACCCGGGGAAGGGGGGGGTACACCGGGGAGCTGTTTTTT. It translates to CATRGRGGYTGELFF.